Detailed here is one T cell receptor beta chain. The antigen remains undetermined. This sample stems from a study of T cell responses to AZD1222 COVID-19 vaccine. Regarding the study as a whole: Clonal diversity was possibly underestimated, and the donors were mostly white British, with more females. Vaccine-related CD4 TCRs covered spike, predominating at 160-218 and 743-854. It was only five to seven AZD1222 recipients who were seropositive at baseline.

The germline gives CDR1 SGDLS, CDR2 YYNGEE. With V trimmed by 3 bases and J by 2 bases, 8 bases remained unmatched. The CDR3 is 16 amino acids. Assay: immunoSEQ multiplex PCR; the TCRdb copy retains only in-frame clones and omits some. Found here are approximately 90,000 clones, about 88% of them singletons; the top ten hold around 3%. The sequencing used peripheral blood, collected on day 0 of AZD1222 vaccination. The V call is TRBV9, the J call TRBJ2-7; 10 nucleotides agree with TRBD1. This clonotype originated in an adult in good health. CDR3 nucleotide sequence: TGTGCCAGCAGCGGGTTGGGGACAGGGGAGACCTACGAGCAGTACTTC. Its translation: CASSGLGTGETYEQYF.